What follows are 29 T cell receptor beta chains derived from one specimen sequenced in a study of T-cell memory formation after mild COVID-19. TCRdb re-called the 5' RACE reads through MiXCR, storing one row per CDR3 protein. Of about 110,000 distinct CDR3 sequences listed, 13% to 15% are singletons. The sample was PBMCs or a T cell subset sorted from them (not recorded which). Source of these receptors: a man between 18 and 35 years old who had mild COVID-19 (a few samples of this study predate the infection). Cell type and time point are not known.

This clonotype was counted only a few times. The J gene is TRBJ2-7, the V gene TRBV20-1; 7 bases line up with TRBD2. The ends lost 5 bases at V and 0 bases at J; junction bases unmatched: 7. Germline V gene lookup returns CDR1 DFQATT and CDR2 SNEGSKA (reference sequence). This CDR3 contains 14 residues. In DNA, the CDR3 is TGCAGTGCTGGGGGGGACTTGGGCTCCTACGAGCAGTACTTC. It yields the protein CSAGGDLGSYEQYF.

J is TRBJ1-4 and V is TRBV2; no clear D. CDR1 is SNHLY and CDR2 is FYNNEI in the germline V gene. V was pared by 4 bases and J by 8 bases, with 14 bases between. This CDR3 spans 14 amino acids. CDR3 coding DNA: TGTGCCAGCAGTGGGGCGGGGAGCGAGGAAAAACTGTTTTTT. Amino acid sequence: CASSGAGSEEKLFF.

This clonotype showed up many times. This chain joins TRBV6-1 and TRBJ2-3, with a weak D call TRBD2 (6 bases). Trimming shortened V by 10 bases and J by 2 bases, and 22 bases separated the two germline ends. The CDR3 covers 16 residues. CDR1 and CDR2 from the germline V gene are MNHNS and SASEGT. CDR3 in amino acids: CATAIRDSWATDTQYF. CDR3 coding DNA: TGTGCCACCGCTATCCGGGACTCCTGGGCCACAGATACGCAGTATTTT.

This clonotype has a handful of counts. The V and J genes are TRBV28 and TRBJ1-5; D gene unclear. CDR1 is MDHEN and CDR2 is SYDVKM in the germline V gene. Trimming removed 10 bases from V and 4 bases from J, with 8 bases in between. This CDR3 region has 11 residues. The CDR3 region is CATGGNQPQHF. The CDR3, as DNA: TGTGCCACGGGTGGAAATCAGCCCCAGCATTTT.

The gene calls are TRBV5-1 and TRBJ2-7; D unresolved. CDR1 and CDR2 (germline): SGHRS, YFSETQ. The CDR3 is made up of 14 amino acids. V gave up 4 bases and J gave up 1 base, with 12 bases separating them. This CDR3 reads CASSPLTGSYEQYV. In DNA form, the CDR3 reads TGCGCCAGCAGCCCTCTCACTGGTTCCTACGAGCAGTACGTC.

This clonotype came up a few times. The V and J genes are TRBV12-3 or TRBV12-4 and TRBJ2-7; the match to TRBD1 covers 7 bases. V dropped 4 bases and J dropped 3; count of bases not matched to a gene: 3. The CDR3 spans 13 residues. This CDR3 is CASSSGTVYEQYF. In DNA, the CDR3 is TGTGCCAGCAGTTCTGGGACAGTCTACGAGCAGTACTTC.

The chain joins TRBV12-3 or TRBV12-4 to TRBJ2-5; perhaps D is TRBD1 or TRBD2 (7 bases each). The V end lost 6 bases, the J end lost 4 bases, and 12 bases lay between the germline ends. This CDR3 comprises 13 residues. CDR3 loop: CASSQGGLETQYF. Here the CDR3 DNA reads TGTGCCAGCAGCCAGGGGGGGTTAGAGACCCAGTACTTC.

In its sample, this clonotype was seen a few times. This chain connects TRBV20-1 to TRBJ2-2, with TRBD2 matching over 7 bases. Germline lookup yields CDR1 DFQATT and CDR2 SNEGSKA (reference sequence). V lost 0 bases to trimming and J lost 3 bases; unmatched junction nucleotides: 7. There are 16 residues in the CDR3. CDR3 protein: CSARDGERGDTGELFF. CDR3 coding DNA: TGCAGTGCTAGAGATGGGGAGCGGGGAGACACCGGGGAGCTGTTTTTT.

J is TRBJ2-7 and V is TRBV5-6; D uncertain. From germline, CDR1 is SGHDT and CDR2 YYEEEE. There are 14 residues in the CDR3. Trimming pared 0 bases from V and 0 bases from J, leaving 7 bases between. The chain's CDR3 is CASSLGPASYEQYV. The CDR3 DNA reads TGTGCCAGCAGCTTGGGTCCGGCCTCCTACGAGCAGTACGTC.

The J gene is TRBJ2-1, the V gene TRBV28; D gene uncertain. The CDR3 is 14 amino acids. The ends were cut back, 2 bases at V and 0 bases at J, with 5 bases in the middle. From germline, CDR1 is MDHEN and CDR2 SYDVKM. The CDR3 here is CASSLAVSYNEQFF. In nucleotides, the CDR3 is TGTGCCAGCAGTTTAGCGGTCTCCTACAATGAGCAGTTCTTC.

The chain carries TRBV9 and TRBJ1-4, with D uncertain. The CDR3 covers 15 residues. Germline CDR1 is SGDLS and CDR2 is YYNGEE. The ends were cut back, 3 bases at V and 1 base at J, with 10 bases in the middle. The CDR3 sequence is CASSGYGVTNEKLFF. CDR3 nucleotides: TGTGCCAGCAGCGGATATGGGGTAACTAATGAAAAACTGTTTTTT.

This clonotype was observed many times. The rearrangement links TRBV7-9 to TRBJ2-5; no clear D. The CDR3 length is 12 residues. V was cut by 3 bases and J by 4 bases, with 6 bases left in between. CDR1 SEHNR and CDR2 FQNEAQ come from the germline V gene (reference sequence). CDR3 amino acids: CASSFTGETQYF. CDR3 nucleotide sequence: TGTGCCAGCAGCTTTACGGGAGAGACCCAGTACTTC.

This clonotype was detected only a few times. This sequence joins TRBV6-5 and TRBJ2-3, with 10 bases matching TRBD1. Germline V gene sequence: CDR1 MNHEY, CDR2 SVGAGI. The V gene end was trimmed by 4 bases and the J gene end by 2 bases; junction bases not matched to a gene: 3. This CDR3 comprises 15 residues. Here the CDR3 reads CASSLTGGLTDTQYF. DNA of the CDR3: TGTGCCAGCAGTTTGACAGGGGGCCTCACAGATACGCAGTATTTT.

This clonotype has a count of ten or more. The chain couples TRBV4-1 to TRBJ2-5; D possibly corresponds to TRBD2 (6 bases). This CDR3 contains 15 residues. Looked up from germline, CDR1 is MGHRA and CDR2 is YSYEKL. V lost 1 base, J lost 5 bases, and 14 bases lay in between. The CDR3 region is CASSQGGGSQETQYF. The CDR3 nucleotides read TGCGCCAGCAGCCAAGGAGGAGGGAGTCAGGAGACCCAGTACTTC.

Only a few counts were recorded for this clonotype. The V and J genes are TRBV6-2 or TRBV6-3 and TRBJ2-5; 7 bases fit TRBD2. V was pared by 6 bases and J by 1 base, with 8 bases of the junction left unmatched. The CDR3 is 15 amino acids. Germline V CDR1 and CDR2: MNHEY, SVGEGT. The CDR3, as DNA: TGTGCCAGCAGCGAAACAAGGACTAGCCAAGAGACCCAGTACTTC. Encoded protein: CASSETRTSQETQYF.

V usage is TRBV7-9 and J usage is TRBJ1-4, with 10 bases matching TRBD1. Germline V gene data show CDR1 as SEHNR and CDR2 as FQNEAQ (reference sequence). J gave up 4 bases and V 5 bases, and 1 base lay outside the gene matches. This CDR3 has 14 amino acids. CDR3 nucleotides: TGTGCCAGCAGCGGGACAGGGGTTAATGAAAAACTGTTTTTT. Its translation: CASSGTGVNEKLFF.

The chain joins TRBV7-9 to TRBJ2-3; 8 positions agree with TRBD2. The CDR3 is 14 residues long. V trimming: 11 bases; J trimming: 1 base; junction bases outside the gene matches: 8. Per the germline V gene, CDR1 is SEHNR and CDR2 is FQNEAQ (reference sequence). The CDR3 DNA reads TGTGCCGTTGGTAGCGGGGTACGCACAGATACGCAGTATTTT. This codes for CAVGSGVRTDTQYF.

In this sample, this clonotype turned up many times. CDR3 DNA: TGTGCCAGCAGCCCTGGGCCGTCCACCGGGGAGCTGTTTTTT. This translates into CASSPGPSTGELFF. V gene TRBV7-9 combines with J gene TRBJ2-2; D gene uncertain. Germline V gene sequence: CDR1 SEHNR, CDR2 FQNEAQ (reference sequence). V was trimmed by 5 bases and J by 4 bases, leaving 11 bases between them. The CDR3 runs to 14 residues.

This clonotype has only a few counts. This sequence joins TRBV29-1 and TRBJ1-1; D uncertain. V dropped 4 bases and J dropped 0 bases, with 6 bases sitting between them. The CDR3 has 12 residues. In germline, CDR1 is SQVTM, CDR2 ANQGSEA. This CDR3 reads CSVAFMNTEAFF. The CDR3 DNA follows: TGCAGCGTTGCGTTTATGAACACTGAAGCTTTCTTT. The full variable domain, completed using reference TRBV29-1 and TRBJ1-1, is SAVISQKPSRDICQRGTSLTIQCQVDSQVTMMFWYRQQPGQSLTLIATANQGSEATYESGFVIDKFPISRPNLTFSTLTVSNMSPEDSSIYLCSVAFMNTEAFFGQGTRLTVV.

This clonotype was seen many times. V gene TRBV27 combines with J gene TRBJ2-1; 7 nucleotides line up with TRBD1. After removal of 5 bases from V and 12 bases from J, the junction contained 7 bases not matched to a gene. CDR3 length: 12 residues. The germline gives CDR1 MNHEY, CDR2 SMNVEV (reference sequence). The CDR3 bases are TGTGCCAGCAGTCAATTGACAGGGTGGCAGTTCTTC. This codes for CASSQLTGWQFF.

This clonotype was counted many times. This CDR3 reads CASSLARTSGGYREQYV. The CDR3 nucleotides read TGTGCTAGCAGCTTAGCTCGGACTAGCGGAGGGTATCGAGAGCAGTACGTC. The gene calls are TRBV7-7 and TRBJ2-7; 10 bases match TRBD2. Germline V lookup: CDR1 SSHAT, CDR2 FNYEAQ (reference sequence). The CDR3 length is 17 residues.

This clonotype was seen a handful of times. CDR3 in amino acids: CASSQTTGNTIYF. The DNA for the CDR3 is TGCGCCAGCAGCCAAACTACTGGAAACACCATATATTTT. This sequence joins TRBV4-1 and TRBJ1-3; D remains ambiguous. CDR3 length: 13 amino acids. Germline CDR1 is MGHRA and CDR2 is YSYEKL. V shed 2 bases and J shed 2 bases, with 4 bases lying between them.

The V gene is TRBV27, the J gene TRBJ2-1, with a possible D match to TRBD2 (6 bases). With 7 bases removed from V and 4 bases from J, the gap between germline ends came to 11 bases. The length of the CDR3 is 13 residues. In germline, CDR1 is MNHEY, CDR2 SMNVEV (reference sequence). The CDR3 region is CASNHRGYNEQFF. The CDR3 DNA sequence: TGTGCCAGCAACCACCGGGGGTACAATGAGCAGTTCTTC.

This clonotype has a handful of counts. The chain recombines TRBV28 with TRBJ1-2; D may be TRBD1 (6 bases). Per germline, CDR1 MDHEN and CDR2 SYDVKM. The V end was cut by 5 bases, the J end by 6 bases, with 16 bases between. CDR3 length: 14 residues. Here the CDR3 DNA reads TGTGCCAGCAGTCTAAACACAGGGTTTGATGGCTACACCTTC. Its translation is CASSLNTGFDGYTF.

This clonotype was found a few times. The CDR3 region is CASSLGLGDTQYF. CDR3 in DNA: TGTGCCAGCAGCTTAGGCCTCGGAGATACGCAGTATTTT. The genes are TRBV13 and TRBJ2-3; no clear D. V lost 0 bases, J lost 5 bases, and 6 bases lay in between. CDR3 length: 13 amino acids. Germline CDR1 is PRHDT and CDR2 is FYEKMQ (reference sequence).

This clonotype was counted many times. This chain's CDR3 is CASSFGTGGTDTQYF. For the CDR3, the DNA is TGTGCCAGCAGCTTTGGGACAGGAGGCACAGATACGCAGTATTTT. The chain recombines TRBV7-3 with TRBJ2-3, with 8 bases that match TRBD1. From germline, CDR1 is SGHTA and CDR2 FQGTGA. The CDR3 loop spans 15 amino acids. With 3 bases clipped from V and 1 base from J, the junction kept 3 bases outside the gene matches.

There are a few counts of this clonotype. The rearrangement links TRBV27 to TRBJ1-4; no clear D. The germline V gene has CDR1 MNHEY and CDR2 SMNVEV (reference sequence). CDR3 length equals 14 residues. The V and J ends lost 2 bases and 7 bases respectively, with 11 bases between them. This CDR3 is CASSLREGSEKLFF. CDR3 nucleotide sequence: TGTGCCAGCAGTTTAAGGGAGGGAAGTGAAAAACTGTTTTTT.

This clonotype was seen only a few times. In nucleotides, the CDR3 is TGTGCCAGCAGTGACGGACAGGTATACGAGCAGTACGTC. As protein: CASSDGQVYEQYV. This rearrangement joins TRBV6-2 or TRBV6-3 to TRBJ2-7, with 7 bases aligning to TRBD1. CDR3 size: 13 residues. CDR1 MNHEY and CDR2 SVGEGT come from the germline V gene. V was pared by 5 bases and J by 4 bases, with 5 bases of the junction left unmatched.

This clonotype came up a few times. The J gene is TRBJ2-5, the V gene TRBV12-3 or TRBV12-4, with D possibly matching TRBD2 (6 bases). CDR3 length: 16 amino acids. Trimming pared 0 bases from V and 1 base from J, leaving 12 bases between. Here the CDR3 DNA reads TGTGCCAGCAGTTTAGCGCGGAGGGCAGGCCAAGAGACCCAGTACTTC. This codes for CASSLARRAGQETQYF.